This T cell receptor (beta chain) emerged from a study of CD8+ T cells in alopecia areata. This CDR3 is built from 12 residues. The germline gives CDR1 MNHEY, CDR2 SMNVEV (reference sequence). Trimming took 8 bases from V and 6 from J, leaving 10 bases between them. RNA, once extracted, was reverse transcribed into cDNA for use as the sequencing template. The method was immunoSEQ multiplex PCR; TCRdb's version includes in-frame clones alone and lacks a portion of them. The sample has roughly 100,000 clones; about 44% are singletons. The sample's treatment: oral pan-JAK inhibitor, 5-10 mg twice daily. This clone was counted a few times.

The sequence was obtained from a human donor with alopecia areata. Here the sequenced sample was CD8+ T cells sorted from blood, taken at week 24, from a patient treated with tofacitinib. V is TRBV27 and J is TRBJ2-2; possibly TRBD2 for D (5 bases). CDR3 in amino acids: CASHRGAGELFF. CDR3 DNA: TGTGCCAGCCACCGGGGTGCCGGGGAGCTGTTTTTT.